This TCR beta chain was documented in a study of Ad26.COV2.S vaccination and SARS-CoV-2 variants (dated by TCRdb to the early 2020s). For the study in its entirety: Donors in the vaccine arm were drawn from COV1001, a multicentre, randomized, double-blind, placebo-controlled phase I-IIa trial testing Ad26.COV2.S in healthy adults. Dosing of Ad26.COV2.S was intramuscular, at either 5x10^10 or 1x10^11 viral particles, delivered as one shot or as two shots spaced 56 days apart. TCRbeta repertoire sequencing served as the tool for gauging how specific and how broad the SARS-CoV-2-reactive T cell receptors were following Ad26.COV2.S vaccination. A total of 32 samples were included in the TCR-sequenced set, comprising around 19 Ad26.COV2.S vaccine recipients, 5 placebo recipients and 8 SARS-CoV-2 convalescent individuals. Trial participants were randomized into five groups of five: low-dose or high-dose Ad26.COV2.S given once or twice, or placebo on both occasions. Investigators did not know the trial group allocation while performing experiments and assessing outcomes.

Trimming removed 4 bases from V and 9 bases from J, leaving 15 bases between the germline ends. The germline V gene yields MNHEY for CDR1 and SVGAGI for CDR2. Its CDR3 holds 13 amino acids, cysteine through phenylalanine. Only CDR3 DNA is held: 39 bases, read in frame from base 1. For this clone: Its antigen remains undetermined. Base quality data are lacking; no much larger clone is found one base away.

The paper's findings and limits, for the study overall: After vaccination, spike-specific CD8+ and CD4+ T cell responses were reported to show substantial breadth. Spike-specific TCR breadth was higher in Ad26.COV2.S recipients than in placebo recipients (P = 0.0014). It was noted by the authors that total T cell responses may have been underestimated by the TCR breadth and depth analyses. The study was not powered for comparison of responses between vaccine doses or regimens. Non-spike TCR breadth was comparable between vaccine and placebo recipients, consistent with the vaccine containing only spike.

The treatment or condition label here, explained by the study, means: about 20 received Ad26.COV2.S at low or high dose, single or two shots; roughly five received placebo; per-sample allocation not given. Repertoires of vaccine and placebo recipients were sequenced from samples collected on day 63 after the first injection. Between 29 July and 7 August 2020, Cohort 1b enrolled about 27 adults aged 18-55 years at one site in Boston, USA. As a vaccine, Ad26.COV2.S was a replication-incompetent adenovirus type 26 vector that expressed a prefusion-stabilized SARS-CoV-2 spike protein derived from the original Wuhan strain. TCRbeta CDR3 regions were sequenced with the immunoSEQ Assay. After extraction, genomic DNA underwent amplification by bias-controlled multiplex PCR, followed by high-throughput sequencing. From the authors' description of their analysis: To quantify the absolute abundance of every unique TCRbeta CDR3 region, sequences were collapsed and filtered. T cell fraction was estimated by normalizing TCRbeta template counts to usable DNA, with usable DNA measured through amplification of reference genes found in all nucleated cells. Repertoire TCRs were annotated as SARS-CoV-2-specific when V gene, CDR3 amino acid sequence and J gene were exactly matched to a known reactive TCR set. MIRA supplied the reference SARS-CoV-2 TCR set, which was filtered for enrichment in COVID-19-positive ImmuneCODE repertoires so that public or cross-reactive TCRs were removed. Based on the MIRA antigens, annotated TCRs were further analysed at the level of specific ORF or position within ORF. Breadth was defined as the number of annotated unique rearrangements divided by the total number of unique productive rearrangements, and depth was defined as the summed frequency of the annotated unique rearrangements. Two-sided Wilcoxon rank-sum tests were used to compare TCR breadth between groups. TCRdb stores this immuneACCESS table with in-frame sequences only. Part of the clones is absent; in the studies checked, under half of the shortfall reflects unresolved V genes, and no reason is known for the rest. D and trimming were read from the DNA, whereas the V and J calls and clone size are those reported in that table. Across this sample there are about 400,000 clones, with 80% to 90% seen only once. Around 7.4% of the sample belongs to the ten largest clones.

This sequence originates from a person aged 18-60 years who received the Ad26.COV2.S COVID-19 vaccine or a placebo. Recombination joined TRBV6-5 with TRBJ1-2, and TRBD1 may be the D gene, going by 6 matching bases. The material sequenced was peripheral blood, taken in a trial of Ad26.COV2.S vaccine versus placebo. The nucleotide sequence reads TGTGCCAGCAGTTCGGCGGGGGCGGGAAGCTACACCTTC. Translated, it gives CASSSAGAGSYTF.